Shown below are 3 T cell receptor beta chains from a single sample sequenced in a study of T-cell memory formation after mild COVID-19. TCRdb recomputed calls from the 5' RACE reads with MiXCR, one row per CDR3 protein. The table has more than 350,000 distinct CDR3 sequences, 15% to 20% seen once; the top ten hold around a fifth. The sample comprised PBMCs or a T cell subset sorted from them (not recorded which). The receptors were gathered from a man between 18 and 35 years old who had mild COVID-19 (a few samples of this study predate the infection). Cell type and time point are not known.

This clonotype was observed once. V and J are TRBV7-9 and TRBJ2-1; D may be TRBD2 (6 bases). Germline CDR1 and CDR2: SEHNR and FQNEAQ (reference sequence). V was trimmed by 2 bases and J by 4 bases, leaving 12 bases between them. The length of the CDR3 is 15 residues. The CDR3: CASSLNSGDYNEQFF. Written as DNA, the CDR3 is TGTGCCAGCAGCTTAAATTCGGGGGATTACAATGAGCAGTTCTTC.

This clonotype was counted only a few times. V gene TRBV24-1 combines with J gene TRBJ1-5, with 11 nucleotides matching TRBD1. CDR3 size: 16 residues. With 2 bases clipped from V and 5 bases from J, the junction kept 4 bases outside the gene matches. Germline V gene lookup returns CDR1 KGHDR and CDR2 SFDVKD. The CDR3, as DNA: TGTGCCACCAGTGATTCGGGACAGGGGGTCTATCAGCCCCAGCATTTT. Its protein is CATSDSGQGVYQPQHF.

In its sample, this clonotype was seen a few times. The rearrangement uses TRBV6-2 or TRBV6-3 and TRBJ2-1; D is unresolved. This CDR3 is built from 14 residues. Germline assignment: CDR1 MNHEY and CDR2 SVGEGT. V was clipped by 6 bases and J by 0 bases, with 9 bases between them. The CDR3 DNA reads as TGTGCCAGCAGAGAGGAGCCCTCCTACAATGAGCAGTTCTTC. Translation: CASREEPSYNEQFF.